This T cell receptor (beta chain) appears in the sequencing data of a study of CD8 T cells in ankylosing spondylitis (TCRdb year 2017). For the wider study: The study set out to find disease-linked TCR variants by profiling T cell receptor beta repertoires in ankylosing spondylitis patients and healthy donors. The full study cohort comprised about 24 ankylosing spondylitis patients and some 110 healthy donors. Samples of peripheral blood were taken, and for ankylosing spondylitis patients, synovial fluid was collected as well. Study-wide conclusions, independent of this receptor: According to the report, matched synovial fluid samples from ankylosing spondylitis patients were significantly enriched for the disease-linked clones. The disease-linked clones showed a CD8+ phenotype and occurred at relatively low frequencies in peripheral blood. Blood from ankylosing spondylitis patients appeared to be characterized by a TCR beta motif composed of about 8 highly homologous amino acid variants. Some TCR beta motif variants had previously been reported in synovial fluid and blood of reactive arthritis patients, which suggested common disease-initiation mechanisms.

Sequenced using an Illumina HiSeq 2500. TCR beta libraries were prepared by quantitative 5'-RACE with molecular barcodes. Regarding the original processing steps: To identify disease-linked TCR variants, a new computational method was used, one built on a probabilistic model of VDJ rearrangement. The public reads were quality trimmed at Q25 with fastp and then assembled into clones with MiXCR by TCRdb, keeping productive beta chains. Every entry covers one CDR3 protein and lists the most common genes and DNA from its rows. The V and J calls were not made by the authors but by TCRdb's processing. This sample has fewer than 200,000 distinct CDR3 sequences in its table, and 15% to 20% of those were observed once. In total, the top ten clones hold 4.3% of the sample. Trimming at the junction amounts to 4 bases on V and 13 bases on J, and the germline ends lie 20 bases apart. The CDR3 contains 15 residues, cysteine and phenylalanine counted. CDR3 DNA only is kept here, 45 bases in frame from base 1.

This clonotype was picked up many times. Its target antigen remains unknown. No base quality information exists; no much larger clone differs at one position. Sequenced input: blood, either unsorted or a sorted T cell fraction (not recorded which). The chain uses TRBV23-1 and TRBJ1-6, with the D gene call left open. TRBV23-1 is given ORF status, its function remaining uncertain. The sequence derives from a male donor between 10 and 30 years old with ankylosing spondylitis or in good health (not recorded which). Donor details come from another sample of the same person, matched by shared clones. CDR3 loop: CASSPGRNPTPPLHF. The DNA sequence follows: TGCGCCAGCAGTCCCGGAAGGAACCCTACCCCCCCCCTCCACTTT.